This TCR beta chain came from a study of regulatory T cells in long-lasting Graves disease. Study conclusions and caveats: TRBV28, TRBJ1-2 and TRBJ2-5 emerged as the favored segments in persistent disease. Blood alone, not thyroid tissue, was studied. Newly diagnosed patients had higher TCR diversity than persistent Graves' patients did.

TCR beta libraries were built with iRepertoire HTBI primers and Arm-PCR of CDR3 regions. TCRdb reprocessed the multiplex PCR reads via MiXCR and lists one record per CDR3 protein. Of 440,000 or so distinct CDR3 sequences listed, about 16% are singletons. Time point specified: newly diagnosed GD, antithyroid drugs for less than 3 months. There was RNA extracted from PBMCs, and the TCR library was made from it. A note on this clonotype: Its specificity is unknown.

The CDR3 loop spans 16 amino acids. The J segment lost 6 bases and the V segment lost 1 base, leaving 6 bases of the junction unmatched. CDR1 and CDR2 from the germline V gene are DFQATT and SNEGSKA (reference sequence). These same records also appear under a second study, on T cells in Graves' hyperthyroidism and ophthalmopathy. That work adds: Clinical symptoms, serum thyroxine, TRAb, thyroid ultrasound and orbital computed tomography established diagnosis.

Specimen: peripheral blood mononuclear cells (PBMCs), collected at new diagnosis, from a patient treated with antithyroid drugs. The genes are TRBV20-1 and TRBJ2-4; 13 bases match TRBD2. The TCR was taken from a woman in her 30s with Graves disease. The CDR3 protein is CSARGTSGSSRNIQYF. For the CDR3, the DNA is TGCAGTGCTAGAGGGACTAGCGGGAGTTCTAGAAACATTCAGTACTTC.